Listed below are T cell receptor beta chains from one sample, sequenced in a study of identical twins. Via MiXCR, TCRdb re-called the 5' RACE reads, giving one row per CDR3 protein. The sample lists some 560,000 distinct CDR3 sequences; around a tenth were seen once. The same sample was also studied in work on yellow fever vaccine responses in identical twins.

What was sequenced was PBMCs. These receptors were taken from a woman younger than 35 in good health. Each CDR3 is given with its conserved first and last residue. Each record gives: J gene, clone size, D gene, V gene, CDR3 DNA, CDR3 protein. D genes are given only for firm matches. For some rows the clone size is stated as once, few or many, or as a class when expanded; others skip it.

TRBJ1-4 | many | NA | TRBV28 | TGTGCCAGCAGTTTAGTTGCAGGGGTTGCTAATGAAAAACTGTTTTTT | CASSLVAGVANEKLFF
TRBJ2-1 | NA | NA | TRBV30 | TGTGCCTGGAGTACAGGGATGAATGAGCAGTTCTTC | CAWSTGMNEQFF
TRBJ1-4 | few | TRBD1 | TRBV6-2/TRBV6-3 | TGTGCCAGCAGCGGGACAGGGAATGAAAAACTGTTTTTT | CASSGTGNEKLFF
TRBJ1-2 | few | TRBD1 | TRBV25-1 | TGTGCCAGCAGTGGCTTCGGACAGGGGGCATTGAACTATGGCTACACCTTC | CASSGFGQGALNYGYTF
TRBJ2-5 | NA | NA | TRBV20-1 | TGCAGTGCTAGACCAGGAGGGACCCAGTACTTC | CSARPGGTQYF
TRBJ2-3 | NA | NA | TRBV25-1 | TGTGCCAGCAGTGATCGACGGCTCACAGATACGCAGTATTTT | CASSDRRLTDTQYF
TRBJ2-1 | NA | TRBD2 | TRBV6-2/TRBV6-3 | TGTGCCAGCAGTTACACTAGCGGGAGGTTGGCCGGTGAGCAGTTCTTC | CASSYTSGRLAGEQFF
TRBJ2-7 | NA | NA | TRBV27 | TGTGCCAGCAGTTCGTCCGGAGCCGAATCCTACGAGCAGTACTTC | CASSSSGAESYEQYF
TRBJ2-6 | NA | NA | TRBV29-1 | TGCAGCGTTTTTACCGCGTCCGGGGCCAACGTCCTGACTTTC | CSVFTASGANVLTF
TRBJ1-4 | NA | NA | TRBV4-2 | TGTGCCAGCAGACCACAGGAACATAATGAAAAACTGTTTTTT | CASRPQEHNEKLFF
TRBJ2-3 | many | TRBD2 | TRBV24-1 | TGTGCCACCAGTGATGGGACTAGCGGGTACACAGATACGCAGTATTTT | CATSDGTSGYTDTQYF
TRBJ2-7 | NA | NA | TRBV5-1 | TGCGCCAGCAGCTTGGATCAGGGTTACTACGAGCAGTACTTC | CASSLDQGYYEQYF
TRBJ2-5 | few | NA | TRBV11-2 | TGTGCCAGCAGCTTCAGCAGGGGCAAGCTAGAGACCCAGTACTTC | CASSFSRGKLETQYF
TRBJ2-7 | NA | NA | TRBV10-1 | TGCGCCAGCAGTGAGGAGACACCCTCGGGTGAGCAGTACTTC | CASSEETPSGEQYF
TRBJ1-2 | NA | NA | TRBV12-3/TRBV12-4 | TGTGCCAGCAGGTCTTTGGGGACGGAGGGCGGGGGCTACACCTTC | CASRSLGTEGGGYTF
TRBJ1-1 | few | NA | TRBV7-9 | TGTGCCATCCGAGGACAACAGAACACTGAAGCTTTCTTT | CAIRGQQNTEAFF
TRBJ1-2 | NA | TRBD1 | TRBV20-1 | TGCAGTACTGGGACAGGGATTGCTGGCTACACCTTC | CSTGTGIAGYTF
TRBJ1-1 | many | NA | TRBV4-3 | TGCGCCAGCAGCCAAGACAGGGGACAGAACACTGAAGCTTTCTTT | CASSQDRGQNTEAFF
TRBJ2-7 | NA | NA | TRBV3-1 | TGTGCCAGCAGCCAATGGAGAGCCTACGAGCAGTACTTC | CASSQWRAYEQYF
TRBJ1-1 | few | NA | TRBV7-2 | TGTGCCAGCAGCCTCACCCTAACGAATCCAAACACTGAAGCTTTCTTT | CASSLTLTNPNTEAFF
TRBJ2-5 | NA | NA | TRBV7-2 | TGTGCCAGCAGCGTTTTCGAGGCGGGAAGTCAAGAGACCCAGTACTTC | CASSVFEAGSQETQYF
TRBJ1-5 | few | NA | TRBV28 | TGTGCCTCTCGGGCAGATAGCAATCAGCCCCAGCATTTT | CASRADSNQPQHF
TRBJ2-2 | many | TRBD1 | TRBV7-2 | TGTGCCAGCAGCTTAGGACAGGGGCGCACCGGGGAGCTGTTTTTT | CASSLGQGRTGELFF
TRBJ2-3 | few | TRBD1 | TRBV3-1 | TGTGCCAGCAGCCAGAGGGGACAGGAGACAGATACGCAGTATTTT | CASSQRGQETDTQYF
TRBJ2-2 | NA | TRBD1 | TRBV30 | TGTGCCTCGACAGGGGACGGCATGTTGGGGGAGCTGTTTTTT | CASTGDGMLGELFF
TRBJ2-7 | many | NA | TRBV20-1 | TGCAGTGCTAGCAAGACTAGTAGCTCCTACGAGCAGTACTTC | CSASKTSSSYEQYF
TRBJ2-3 | few | TRBD1 | TRBV7-7 | TGTGCTAGCAGCCAAGGAACAGGGGGCGAGGCAGATACGCAGTATTTT | CASSQGTGGEADTQYF
TRBJ2-3 | few | NA | TRBV4-1 | TGCGCCAGCAGCCACCCCGGCGGTAGCTCGGGGGAAGGGGATCCAGATACGCAGTATTTT | CASSHPGGSSGEGDPDTQYF
TRBJ2-7 | few | TRBD1 | TRBV15 | TGTGCCACCAGCAGAGGACAGGGGGGCCCCTACGAGCAGTACTTC | CATSRGQGGPYEQYF
TRBJ2-6 | NA | TRBD1 | TRBV7-2 | TGTGCCAGCAGCCCCCGACAGGGAACCTCTGGGGCCAACGTCCTGACTTTC | CASSPRQGTSGANVLTF
TRBJ1-5 | many | NA | TRBV7-8 | TGTGCCAGCAGCTTAGCGGACCAAAATCAGCCCCAGCATTTT | CASSLADQNQPQHF
TRBJ2-7 | few | TRBD1 | TRBV2 | TGTGCCACCTCGAAAGGACAGGGGCTAAGCTCCTACGAGCAGTACTTC | CATSKGQGLSSYEQYF
TRBJ2-4 | few | TRBD1 | TRBV7-2 | TGTGCCAGCAGCATCCGGGACAGCAGAGACATTCAGTACTTC | CASSIRDSRDIQYF
TRBJ2-7 | few | TRBD1 | TRBV5-8 | TGTGCCAGCAGCTTGGGGTGGACAGGGTTCGACGAGCAGTACTTC | CASSLGWTGFDEQYF
TRBJ2-5 | few | NA | TRBV28 | TGTGCCAGCACGGAACAAGAGACCCAGTACTTC | CASTEQETQYF
TRBJ2-5 | few | NA | TRBV7-6 | TGTGCCAGCAGTGACAGGTTTCAGCCCAGGATGGAGACCCAGTACTTC | CASSDRFQPRMETQYF
TRBJ2-5 | few | TRBD1 | TRBV6-2/TRBV6-3 | TGTGCCAGCAGTTACGAATCTGGGACAGGGAGCTACCAAGAGACCCAGTACTTC | CASSYESGTGSYQETQYF
TRBJ2-2 | many | TRBD2 | TRBV25-1 | TGTGCCGGGAACGGGCTGCTCGGGAGGCACGGGGAGCTGTTTTTT | CAGNGLLGRHGELFF
TRBJ2-1 | NA | NA | TRBV19 | TGTGCCAGTAATGTTGCGGGGAGCTCCTACAATGAGCAGTTCTTC | CASNVAGSSYNEQFF
TRBJ2-4 | many | TRBD2 | TRBV20-1 | TGCAGTGCTAGAGATCTTCTAGCGGGAGTAGCCAAAAACATTCAGTACTTC | CSARDLLAGVAKNIQYF
TRBJ2-1 | few | TRBD1 | TRBV10-3 | TGTGCCATCAGTGAGGGACAGGGACACAATGAGCAGTTCTTC | CAISEGQGHNEQFF
TRBJ1-1 | few | NA | TRBV29-1 | TGCAGCGTTGAAGCATTGAGAGAGGAAGCTTTCTTT | CSVEALREEAFF
TRBJ2-3 | many | TRBD2 | TRBV29-1 | TGCAGCGTTGAAGATCGAGGACTAGCGGGAGGGGATACGCAGTATTTT | CSVEDRGLAGGDTQYF
TRBJ2-3 | few | NA | TRBV18 | TGTGCCAGCTCACCGGGGAGAGGCAGAAACCCAGATACGCAGTATTTT | CASSPGRGRNPDTQYF
TRBJ2-1 | NA | NA | TRBV10-3 | TGTGCCATCTGTCCGGGGCCCTACAATGAGCAGTTCTTC | CAICPGPYNEQFF
TRBJ2-1 | NA | TRBD2 | TRBV4-1 | TGCGCCAGCAGCCAAATTAGCGGGACCTACAATGAGCAGTTCTTC | CASSQISGTYNEQFF
TRBJ2-5 | few | TRBD2 | TRBV20-1 | TGCAGTGCTAGAGGACTAGCGGGGGGCTCGTACCAAGAGACCCAGTACTTC | CSARGLAGGSYQETQYF
TRBJ2-3 | many | TRBD2 | TRBV5-1 | TGCGCCAGCAGCTCCATTGCCAACCTAGCGGGGGTGACAGATACGCAGTATTTT | CASSSIANLAGVTDTQYF
TRBJ2-3 | many | NA | TRBV5-1 | TGCGCCAGCAGCCAGACTAGAAACACAGATACGCAGTATTTT | CASSQTRNTDTQYF
TRBJ2-7 | few | TRBD2 | TRBV4-1 | TGCGCCAGCAGCCAAGTGGCTAGCGGGCCTGACGAGCAGTACTTC | CASSQVASGPDEQYF
TRBJ1-1 | many | NA | TRBV5-1 | TGCGCCAGCAGCCTGGGACGTGGGACCACTGAAGCTTTCTTT | CASSLGRGTTEAFF
TRBJ2-1 | many | TRBD2 | TRBV28 | TGTGCCAGCAGTCTCACTAGCGGGAGGCAAATCAATGAGCAGTTCTTC | CASSLTSGRQINEQFF
TRBJ2-5 | few | NA | TRBV5-1 | TGCGCCAGCAGCGTATCCCAAGAGACCCAGTACTTC | CASSVSQETQYF
TRBJ2-7 | NA | NA | TRBV4-1 | TGCGCCAGCAGCCAAGATCGGCGAGAGCAGTACTTC | CASSQDRREQYF
TRBJ2-7 | NA | NA | TRBV7-9 | TGTGCCAGCAGTATATGGGACGAGCAGTACTTC | CASSIWDEQYF
TRBJ2-5 | few | TRBD1 | TRBV5-1 | TGCGCCAGCAGCAGAAGCGAGGGGACAGGAGAGACCCAGTACTTC | CASSRSEGTGETQYF